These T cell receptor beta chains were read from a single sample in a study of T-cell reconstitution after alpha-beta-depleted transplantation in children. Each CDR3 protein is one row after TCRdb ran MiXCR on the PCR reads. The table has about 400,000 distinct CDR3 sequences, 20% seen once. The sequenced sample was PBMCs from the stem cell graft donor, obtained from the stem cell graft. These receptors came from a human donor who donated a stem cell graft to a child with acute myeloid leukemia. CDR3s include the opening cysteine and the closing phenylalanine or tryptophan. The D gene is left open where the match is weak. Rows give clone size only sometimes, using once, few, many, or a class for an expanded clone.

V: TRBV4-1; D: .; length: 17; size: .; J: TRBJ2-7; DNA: TGCGCCAGCAGCCAAGACTCGGGACGGCGTTTCCCCTACGAGCAGTACTTC; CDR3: CASSQDSGRRFPYEQYF
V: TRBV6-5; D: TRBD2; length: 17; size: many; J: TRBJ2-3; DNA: TGTGCCAGCAGTTCAGACCTTAGCGGGAGTGGCACAGATACGCAGTATTTT; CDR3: CASSSDLSGSGTDTQYF
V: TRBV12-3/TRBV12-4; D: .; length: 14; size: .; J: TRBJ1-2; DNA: TGTGCCAGCAGCCTGGACAACAGCCGGTATGGCTACACCTTC; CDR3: CASSLDNSRYGYTF
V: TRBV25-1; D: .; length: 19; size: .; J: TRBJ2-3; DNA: TGTGCCAGCAGTGGACTCCCCTGGAGAACGTCCCAAGGTTTTGATACGCAGTATTTT; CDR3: CASSGLPWRTSQGFDTQYF
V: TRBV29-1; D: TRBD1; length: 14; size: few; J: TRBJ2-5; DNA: TGCAGCGCCAGAGGGACAGGGGTGGGAGAGACCCAGTACTTC; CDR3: CSARGTGVGETQYF
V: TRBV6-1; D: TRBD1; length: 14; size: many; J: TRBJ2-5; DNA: TGTGCCAGCGCGCTTGACAGGGTCCAAGAGACCCAGTACTTC; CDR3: CASALDRVQETQYF
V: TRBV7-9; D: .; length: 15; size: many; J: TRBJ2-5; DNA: TGTGCCAGCAGTCCAGGACAGTCCGTCCAAGAGACCCAGTACTTC; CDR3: CASSPGQSVQETQYF
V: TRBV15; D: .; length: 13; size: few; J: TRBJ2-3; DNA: TGTGCCACCAGCCCTCAGCCCACAGATACGCAGTATTTT; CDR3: CATSPQPTDTQYF
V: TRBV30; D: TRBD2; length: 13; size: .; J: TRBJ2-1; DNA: TGTGCCTGGAGTGTACGGTCTAGCGGACAGCAGTTCTTC; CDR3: CAWSVRSSGQQFF
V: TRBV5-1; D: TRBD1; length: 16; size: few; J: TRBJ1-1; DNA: TGCGCCAGCAGCTTGGGTGCAGGGACAGTGAACACTGAAGCTTTCTTT; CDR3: CASSLGAGTVNTEAFF
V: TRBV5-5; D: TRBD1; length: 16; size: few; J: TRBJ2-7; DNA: TGTGCCAGCAGGGGGGGACAGGGCCCGAGCTCCTACGAGCAGTACTTC; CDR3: CASRGGQGPSSYEQYF
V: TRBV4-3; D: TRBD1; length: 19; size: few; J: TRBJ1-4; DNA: TGCGCCAGCAGCCAAGATATGGTGGGACAGGGTACGGCTAATGAAAAACTGTTTTTT; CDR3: CASSQDMVGQGTANEKLFF
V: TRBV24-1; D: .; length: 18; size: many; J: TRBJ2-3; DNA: TGTGCCACCAGTGATCGACTACAAGGGTCTACTAGCACAGATACGCAGTATTTT; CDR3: CATSDRLQGSTSTDTQYF
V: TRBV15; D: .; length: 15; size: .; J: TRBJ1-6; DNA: TGTGCCACCAGCAGAGATCAAGGCTTAAATTCACCCCTCCACTTT; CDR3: CATSRDQGLNSPLHF
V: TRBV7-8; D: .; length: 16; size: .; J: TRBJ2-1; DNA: TGTGCCAGCAGCTTATACGGAACGTTCTCCTACAATGAGCAGTTCTTC; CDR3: CASSLYGTFSYNEQFF
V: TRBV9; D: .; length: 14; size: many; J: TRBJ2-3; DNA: TGTGCCAGCAGCCCAGAGTCCAGCACAGATACGCAGTATTTT; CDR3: CASSPESSTDTQYF
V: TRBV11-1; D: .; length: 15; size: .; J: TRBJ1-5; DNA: TGTGCCCTCTGCTCCGACGGGAAGGGCAATCAGCCCCAGCATTTT; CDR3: CALCSDGKGNQPQHF
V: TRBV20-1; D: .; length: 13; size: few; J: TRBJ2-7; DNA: TGCAGTGCTAGGTCACAGGTTTCCTACGAGCAGTACTTC; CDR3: CSARSQVSYEQYF
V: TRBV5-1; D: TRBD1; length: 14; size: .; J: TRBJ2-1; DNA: TGCGCCAGCAGCCACTGGACAGGGCAGGGAGAGCAGTTCTTC; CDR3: CASSHWTGQGEQFF
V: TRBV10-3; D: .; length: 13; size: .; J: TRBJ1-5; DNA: TGTGCCATCAGCGGTGGGTTGATTGAGCCCCAGCATTTT; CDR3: CAISGGLIEPQHF
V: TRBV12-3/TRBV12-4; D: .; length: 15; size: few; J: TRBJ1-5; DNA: TGTGCCAGCAGTTTAGTGAAGGGGACAAATCAGCCCCAGCATTTT; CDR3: CASSLVKGTNQPQHF
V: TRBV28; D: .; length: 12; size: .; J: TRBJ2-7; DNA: TGTGCCAGCAGTTGGGGGAGTGGCGAGCAGTACTTC; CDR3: CASSWGSGEQYF
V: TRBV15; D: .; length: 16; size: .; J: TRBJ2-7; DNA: TGTGCCACCAGCAGAGAACCGGGACGGACCCCCTACGAGCAGTACTTC; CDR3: CATSREPGRTPYEQYF
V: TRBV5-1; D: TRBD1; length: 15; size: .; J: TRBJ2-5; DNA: TGCGCCAGCAGCTTGGCCGGGACAGGAAGGGAGACCCAGTACTTC; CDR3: CASSLAGTGRETQYF
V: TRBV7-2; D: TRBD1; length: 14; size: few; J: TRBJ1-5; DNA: TGTGCCAGCAGCTCATATACAGGGGATCAGCCCCAGCATTTT; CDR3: CASSSYTGDQPQHF
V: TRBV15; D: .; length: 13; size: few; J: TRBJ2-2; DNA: TGTGCCACCAGCAGAGTGCGGGCCGGGGAGCTGTTTTTT; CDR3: CATSRVRAGELFF
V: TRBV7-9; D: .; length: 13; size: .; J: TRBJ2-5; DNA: TGTGCCAGCAGCTTCAGGGCCGGAGAGACCCAGTACTTC; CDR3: CASSFRAGETQYF
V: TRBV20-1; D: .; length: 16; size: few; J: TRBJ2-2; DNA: TGCAGTGCTAGACCACCCGGGACTTCCCTCACCGGGGAGCTGTTTTTT; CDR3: CSARPPGTSLTGELFF
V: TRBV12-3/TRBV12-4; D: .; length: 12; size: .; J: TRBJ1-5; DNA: TGTGCCAGCAGTTTAATCCATCAGCCCCAGCATTTT; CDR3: CASSLIHQPQHF
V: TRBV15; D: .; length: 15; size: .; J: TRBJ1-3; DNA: TGTGCCACCAGCGCTGATGGGGTACCTGGAAACACCATATATTTT; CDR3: CATSADGVPGNTIYF
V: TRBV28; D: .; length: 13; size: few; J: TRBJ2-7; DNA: TGTGCCAGCAGTCGACAGGTAACCTACGAGCAGTACTTC; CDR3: CASSRQVTYEQYF
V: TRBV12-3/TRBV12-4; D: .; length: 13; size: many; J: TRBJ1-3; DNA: TGTGCCTGGGGGGTAGGAACTGGAAACACCATATATTTT; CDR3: CAWGVGTGNTIYF
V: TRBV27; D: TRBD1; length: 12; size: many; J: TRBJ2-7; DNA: TGTGCCAGCAGTTTAATGGGACAGGAGCAGTACTTC; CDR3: CASSLMGQEQYF
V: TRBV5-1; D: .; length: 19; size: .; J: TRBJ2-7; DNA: TGCGCCAGCTCATGGGAGATCGAGGACCTGCTCCCGAGCTCCTACGAGCAGTACTTC; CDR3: CASSWEIEDLLPSSYEQYF
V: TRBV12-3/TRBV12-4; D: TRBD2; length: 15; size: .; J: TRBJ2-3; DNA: TGTGCCAGCAGTGCCGCTAGCGGGCGCACAGATACGCAGTATTTT; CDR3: CASSAASGRTDTQYF
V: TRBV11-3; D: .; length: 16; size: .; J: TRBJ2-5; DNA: TGTGCCAGCAGCGGGACGGGAGAATGGTTTGAGGAGACCCAGTACTTC; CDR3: CASSGTGEWFEETQYF
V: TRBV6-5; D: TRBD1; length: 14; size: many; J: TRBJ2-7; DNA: TGTGCCAGCAGTTACGCGACAGGGGGCTACGAGCAGTACTTC; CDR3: CASSYATGGYEQYF
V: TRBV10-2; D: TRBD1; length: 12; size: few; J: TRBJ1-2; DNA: TGCGCCAGCGGGGGACAGCCCTATGGCTACACCTTC; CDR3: CASGGQPYGYTF
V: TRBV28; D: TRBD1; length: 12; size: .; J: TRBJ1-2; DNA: TGTGCCAGCAAAACAGGGGATGCGGGCTACACCTTC; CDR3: CASKTGDAGYTF
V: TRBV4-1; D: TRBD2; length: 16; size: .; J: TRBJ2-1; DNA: TGCGCCAGCAGCCAAGGGGAGGGGATGGTTTGGAATGAGCAGTTCTTC; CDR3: CASSQGEGMVWNEQFF
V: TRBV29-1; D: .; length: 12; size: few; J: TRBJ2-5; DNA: TGCAGCGTTGCCCAGGGTGAGAAGACCCAGTACTTC; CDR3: CSVAQGEKTQYF
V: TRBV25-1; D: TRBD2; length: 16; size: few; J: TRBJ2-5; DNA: TGTGCCAGCAGTGAGTCAACTAGCGGGAGGTTTGAGACCCAGTACTTC; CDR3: CASSESTSGRFETQYF
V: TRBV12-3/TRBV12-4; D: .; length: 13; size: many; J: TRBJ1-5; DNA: TGTGCCAGCAGCCCCGGGCCCAATCAGCCCCAGCATTTT; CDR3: CASSPGPNQPQHF
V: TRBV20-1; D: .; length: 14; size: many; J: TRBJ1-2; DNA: TGCAGTGCTACACCCCAGGGCCCAGCGTATGGCTACACCTTC; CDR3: CSATPQGPAYGYTF
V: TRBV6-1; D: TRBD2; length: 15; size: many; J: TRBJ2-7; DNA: TGTGCCAGCAGTGAATCTGACGGCGGGAGGTACGAGCAGTACTTC; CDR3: CASSESDGGRYEQYF
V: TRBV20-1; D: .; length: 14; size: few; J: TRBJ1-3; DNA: TGCAGTGCTAGAGACGAACGCGGAGGAAACACCATATATTTT; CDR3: CSARDERGGNTIYF
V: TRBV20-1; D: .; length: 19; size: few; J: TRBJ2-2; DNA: TGCAGTGCTAGCTTAGGGGTGGCTAGCGCTGGCAACCGCACCGGGGAGCTGTTTTTT; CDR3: CSASLGVASAGNRTGELFF
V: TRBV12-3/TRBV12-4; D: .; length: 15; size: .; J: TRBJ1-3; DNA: TGTGCCAGCAGTATAGACGGGCAATCTGGAAACACCATATATTTT; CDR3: CASSIDGQSGNTIYF
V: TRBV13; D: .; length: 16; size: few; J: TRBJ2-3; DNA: TGTGCCAGCAGCTTAGCCCCGGGGGCTACCACAGATACGCAGTATTTT; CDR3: CASSLAPGATTDTQYF
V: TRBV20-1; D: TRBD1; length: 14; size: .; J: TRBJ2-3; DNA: TGCAGTGCTTTCGACAGGGGGCAAAGAGATACGCAGTATTTT; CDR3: CSAFDRGQRDTQYF
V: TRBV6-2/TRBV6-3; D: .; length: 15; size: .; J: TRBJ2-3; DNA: TGTGCCAGCAGTTACGTGAGGGGTAGCACAGATACGCAGTATTTT; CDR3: CASSYVRGSTDTQYF
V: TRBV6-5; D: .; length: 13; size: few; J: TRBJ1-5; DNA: TGTGCCAGCCGGGTCTCTAGCAATCAGCCCCAGCATTTT; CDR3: CASRVSSNQPQHF
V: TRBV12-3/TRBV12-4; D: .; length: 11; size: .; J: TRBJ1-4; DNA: TGTGCCAGCAGTTATCAGGAAAAACTGTTTTTT; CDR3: CASSYQEKLFF
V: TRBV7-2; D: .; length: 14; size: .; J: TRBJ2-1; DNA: TGTGCCAGCAGCCCCAGGACTAACTACAATGAGCAGTTCTTC; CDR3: CASSPRTNYNEQFF
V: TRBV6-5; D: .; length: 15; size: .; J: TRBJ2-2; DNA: TGTGCCAGCAGTTACTCCTGGGGCCGGACCGGGGAGCTGTTTTTT; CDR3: CASSYSWGRTGELFF